This T cell receptor (beta chain) appears in the sequencing data of a study of T cells in Graves' hyperthyroidism and ophthalmopathy. Study-wide points: From stable hyperthyroidism, ophthalmopathy was set apart by a 13 V-J model.

CDR3 length: 17 residues. Trimming shortened V by 0 bases and J by 0 bases, and 9 bases separated the two germline ends. CDR1 and CDR2 from the germline V gene are PRHDT and FYEKMQ (reference sequence). A few counts support this clonotype. What it binds is not known. The hyperthyroidism patients had all been newly diagnosed, and their disease duration was under 2 months. Their ages ranged from 18 to 65 years. TCR beta CDR3 regions were amplified from RNA. With the HTBI primer set, the TCR CDR3 went through a first round of RT-PCR. Each CDR3 protein gets one entry after TCRdb re-called the multiplex PCR reads with MiXCR. This table holds some 510,000 distinct CDR3 sequences, roughly 50% found once.

The origin of this receptor is a woman between 18 and 29 years old with Graves' hyperthyroidism. The chain couples TRBV13 to TRBJ2-6; D unresolved. Sequencing input: peripheral blood or thyroid tissue (not recorded which). CDR3 loop: CASSLGLVRSGANVLTF. The CDR3 DNA reads as TGTGCCAGCAGCTTAGGACTGGTGCGCTCTGGGGCCAACGTCCTGACTTTC.